This T cell receptor (beta chain) stems from a study of OX40 agonist ivuxolimab in advanced cancers. Only in-frame clones appear in the TCRdb table, and some are missing; sequencing was by immunoSEQ multiplex PCR. There are 80,000 or so clones in the sample; around nine tenths occur only once, and approximately 2.3% lies in the top ten. Blood was sampled at baseline, cycle 4 day 1, and cycle 7 day 1. V was pared by 6 bases and J by 4 bases, with 10 bases between. This CDR3 spans 13 amino acids. Per germline, CDR1 MDHEN and CDR2 SYDVKM. The sequencing here drew on CD4+ or CD8+ T cells sorted from blood, taken in a trial of the OX40 agonist ivuxolimab. The chain carries TRBV28 and TRBJ1-3, with D unresolved. The sequence derives from an adult with an advanced solid tumor such as melanoma, head and neck, liver or kidney cancer. The CDR3 nucleotides are TGTGCCAGCAGACGTGGGTTGGGAAACACCATATATTTT. The encoded protein is CASRRGLGNTIYF.